Presented here are 23 T cell receptor beta chains from one specimen sequenced in a study of blood T cell repertoires in COVID-19. Sequenced by immunoSEQ multiplex PCR; TCRdb stores in-frame clones only, minus some. The repertoire holds fewer than 300,000 clones, with approximately 82% as singletons. The sequencing sample was made of peripheral blood. The receptors here all came from a man older than 75 with acute or convalescent COVID-19.

This clone came up once. The chain carries TRBV7-6 and TRBJ2-3; 10 bases are shared with TRBD2. This CDR3 has 17 amino acids. J lost 1 base, V lost 0 bases, and 4 bases had no gene match. CDR1 and CDR2 from the germline V gene are SGHVS and FNYEAQ. In DNA, the CDR3 is TGTGCCAGCAGCTTAGCAACGAGCGGGAGGGGCACAGATACGCAGTATTTT. Its protein is CASSLATSGRGTDTQYF.

This chain connects TRBV7-6 to TRBJ2-1; maybe TRBD1 (6 bases). CDR1 is SGHVS and CDR2 is FNYEAQ in the germline V gene. Trimming left V 1 base short and J 8 bases short, with 15 bases between. The CDR3 covers 15 residues. CDR3: CASSLGGFRGDEQFF. Here the CDR3 DNA reads TGTGCCAGCAGCTTAGGGGGTTTCAGGGGAGATGAGCAGTTCTTC.

The chain combines TRBV19 with TRBJ2-5, with D unclear. Germline lookup yields CDR1 LNHDA and CDR2 SQIVND (reference sequence). The CDR3 has 13 residues. The V and J ends lost 3 bases and 4 bases respectively, with 9 bases between them. For the CDR3, the DNA is TGTGCCAGTAGTATTGATCTGGCAGAGACCCAGTACTTC. Translating it yields CASSIDLAETQYF.

This rearrangement joins TRBV6-5 to TRBJ2-7; TRBD2 matches at 9 bases. Germline CDR1 MNHEY, CDR2 SVGAGI. Losses at the gene ends were 6 bases for V and 4 bases for J; bases not matched to a gene: 7. The CDR3 is 14 amino acids. The DNA of the CDR3 is TGTGCCAGCAGCCGGGGACTAGCAGCTTACGAGCAGTACTTC. As protein: CASSRGLAAYEQYF.

The rearrangement uses TRBV3-1 (or the pseudogene TRBV3-2) and TRBJ2-1; 8 nucleotides align to TRBD2. CDR1 and CDR2 (germline): LGHDT, YNNKEL (reference sequence). J lost 7 bases, V lost 1 base, and 6 bases had no gene match. The CDR3 extends over 15 amino acids. DNA of the CDR3: TGTGCCAGCAGCCAAGGCGGGGGGCGCGGGAATGAGCAGTTCTTC. It specifies CASSQGGGRGNEQFF.

The CDR3 nucleotides read TGTGCCAGCAGCGGCGGGACAGGGTCGACCTACGAGCAGTACTTC. This encodes CASSGGTGSTYEQYF. The chain recombines TRBV3-1 (or the pseudogene TRBV3-2) with TRBJ2-7, with TRBD1 matching 9 bases. Trimming cost V 5 bases and J 2 bases; bases outside gene matches: 7. Germline CDR1 is LGHDT and CDR2 is YNNKEL (reference sequence). The CDR3 covers 15 residues.

This clone appeared a few times. This rearrangement joins TRBV5-5 to TRBJ1-4, with D possibly TRBD1 on 6 matching bases. The V gene lost 2 bases and the J gene lost 0 bases, with 8 bases spanning the gap. This CDR3 has 15 amino acids. Germline values: CDR1 SGHKS, CDR2 YYEKEE (reference sequence). The CDR3 loop reads CASSFRTATNEKLFF. The CDR3 nucleotides read TGTGCCAGCAGCTTCCGGACAGCAACTAATGAAAAACTGTTTTTT.

The chain carries TRBV28 and TRBJ2-1, with TRBD2 matching 7 bases. The CDR3 consists of 16 residues. J lost 4 bases, V lost 4 bases, and 10 bases had no gene match. The germline V gene has CDR1 MDHEN and CDR2 SYDVKM. The CDR3 loop reads CASSSPAGGGYNEQFF. The CDR3 DNA reads TGTGCCAGCAGTTCCCCGGCGGGCGGGGGATACAATGAGCAGTTCTTC. The full variable domain, with the rest looked up from reference TRBV28 and TRBJ2-1, is DVKVTQSSRYLVKRTGEKVFLECVQDMDHENMFWYRQDPGLGLRLIYFSYDVKMKEKGDIPEGYSVSREKKERFSLILESASTNQTSMYLCASSSPAGGGYNEQFFGPGTRLTVL.

The gene calls are TRBV2 and TRBJ2-3; tentatively, D is TRBD2 (5 bases). CDR3 size: 12 residues. Germline lookup yields CDR1 SNHLY and CDR2 FYNNEI. V lost 4 bases and J 5 bases, leaving 7 bases between the germline ends. The CDR3 spells CASSVLVDTQYF. The CDR3 DNA sequence: TGTGCCAGCAGTGTACTAGTAGATACGCAGTATTTT.

In this sample, this clone turned up a few times. J is TRBJ2-3 and V is TRBV10-3; 11 nucleotides align to TRBD2. The CDR3 sequence is 17 residues long. Germline lookup yields CDR1 ENHRY and CDR2 SYGVKD. With V trimmed by 0 bases and J by 6 bases, 8 bases remained unmatched. In DNA form, the CDR3 reads TGTGCCATCAGTGAGTCGATGGCTAGCGGGAGGTATGATACGCAGTATTTT. Protein: CAISESMASGRYDTQYF.

CDR3 protein: CASSARDWTEAFF. For the CDR3, the DNA is TGTGCCAGCAGCGCCAGGGATTGGACTGAAGCTTTCTTT. The chain employs TRBV9 and TRBJ1-1, with D perhaps matching TRBD1 (5 bases). The V end lost 3 bases, the J end lost 5 bases, and 11 bases lay between the germline ends. CDR1 and CDR2 (germline): SGDLS, YYNGEE. CDR3 length: 13 residues.

This chain joins TRBV5-1 and TRBJ2-1; 10 nucleotides align to TRBD2. Germline V CDR1 and CDR2: SGHRS, YFSETQ. CDR3 size: 15 residues. Unmatched junction bases numbered 10, after V lost 6 bases and J lost 7 bases. CDR3 sequence (DNA): TGCGCCAGCACCAACAGCGGGGGGGCGTCAAATGAGCAGTTCTTC. Protein sequence: CASTNSGGASNEQFF.

CDR3 region: CSVEEAGVAFF. The DNA for the CDR3 is TGCAGCGTTGAAGAAGCAGGGGTAGCTTTCTTT. V gene TRBV29-1 combines with J gene TRBJ1-1, with a possible D match to TRBD1 (6 bases). CDR1 is SQVTM, CDR2 ANQGSEA, per germline. The CDR3 has 11 residues. The V and J ends lost 0 bases and 10 bases respectively, with 9 bases between them. Looking up the rest from reference TRBV29-1 and TRBJ1-1 gives the full variable domain: SAVISQKPSRDICQRGTSLTIQCQVDSQVTMMFWYRQQPGQSLTLIATANQGSEATYESGFVIDKFPISRPNLTFSTLTVSNMSPEDSSIYLCSVEEAGVAFFGQGTRLTVV.

In DNA, the CDR3 is TGCGCCAGCAGCGGCTCCGGCGGGGGGGCGAACACTGAAGCTTTCTTT. This sequence encodes CASSGSGGGANTEAFF. The genes are TRBV5-1 and TRBJ1-1, with D perhaps TRBD1 (6 bases). The germline V gene encodes CDR1 SGHRS and CDR2 YFSETQ. The CDR3 is made up of 16 amino acids. V was pared by 4 bases and J by 1 base, with 17 bases between.

This clone was detected only once. V is TRBV28 and J is TRBJ2-5; possible D gene TRBD2, 6 bases. Trimming removed 6 bases at V and 9 bases at J, with 23 bases between. Germline CDR1 MDHEN, CDR2 SYDVKM. The CDR3 has 15 residues. The CDR3 sequence is CASRTGGTAMLAQYF. In DNA, the CDR3 is TGTGCCAGCAGAACCGGCGGGACGGCCATGTTGGCCCAGTACTTC.

V gene TRBV14 combines with J gene TRBJ1-1; 8 positions match TRBD1. V shed 5 bases, J shed 7 bases, and the junction held 6 bases outside the gene matches. Germline values: CDR1 SGHDN, CDR2 FVKESK. This CDR3 has 13 residues. The CDR3 protein is CASSSDRAREAFF. The CDR3, as DNA: TGTGCCAGCAGCTCGGACAGGGCCCGTGAAGCTTTCTTT.

The chain has TRBV29-1 and TRBJ2-7; 8 nucleotides line up with TRBD2. The CDR3 consists of 14 residues. V lost 2 bases, J lost 7 bases, and 10 bases stayed unmatched. Per the germline V gene, CDR1 is SQVTM and CDR2 is ANQGSEA. CDR3 nucleotides: TGCAGCGTTGAAAAGAGCGGGGGTACTAGTGAGCAGTACTTC. Translated, it gives CSVEKSGGTSEQYF.

The chain carries TRBV5-6 and TRBJ2-6; possibly TRBD1 for D (5 bases). CDR3 length: 15 amino acids. V was trimmed by 4 bases and J by 1 base, leaving 9 bases between them. CDR1 SGHDT and CDR2 YYEEEE come from the germline V gene. CDR3 sequence: CASSPGWSGANVLTF. The CDR3 DNA reads as TGTGCCAGCAGCCCAGGGTGGTCTGGGGCCAACGTCCTGACTTTC.

The gene calls are TRBV18 and TRBJ1-3; 7 bases map to TRBD1. With 1 base clipped from V and 0 bases from J, the junction kept 6 bases outside the gene matches. Germline values: CDR1 KGHSH, CDR2 LQKENI. The CDR3 covers 17 residues. The CDR3 DNA follows: TGTGCCAGCTCACCACAGGGGGCACTTACCTCTGGAAACACCATATATTTT. Encoded protein: CASSPQGALTSGNTIYF.

This chain links TRBV5-3 with TRBJ2-7, with 9 bases aligning to TRBD1. TRBV5-3 qualifies as an ORF whose function is uncertain. The CDR3 totals 14 residues. With 0 bases clipped from V and 5 bases from J, the junction kept 3 bases outside the gene matches. The CDR3 protein is CARSLDRGRNEQYF. The CDR3 DNA reads as TGTGCCAGAAGCTTGGACAGGGGGCGGAACGAGCAGTACTTC.

The gene calls are TRBV6-5 and TRBJ2-2; 8 bases are a match to TRBD1. Unmatched junction bases numbered 6, after V lost 6 bases and J lost 6 bases. This CDR3 contains 14 residues. The germline CDR1 and CDR2 sequences are MNHEY and SVGAGI. CDR3 amino acids: CASRGTGPSGELFF. CDR3 in DNA: TGTGCCAGCAGGGGGACAGGCCCCTCCGGGGAGCTGTTTTTT.

The chain uses TRBV7-8 and TRBJ1-2; no reliable D call. Trimming removed 5 bases from V and 10 bases from J, with 14 bases in between. Germline-derived CDR1 and CDR2 are SGHVS and FQNEAQ. This CDR3 is built from 12 residues. The CDR3 region is CASSPNSLYYTF. The CDR3 nucleotides read TGTGCCAGCAGCCCCAATAGTCTGTACTACACCTTC.

The count of this clone is one. This sequence joins TRBV10-3 and TRBJ2-3, with 10 bases fitting TRBD2. The CDR3 is made up of 14 amino acids. Per germline, CDR1 ENHRY and CDR2 SYGVKD. Trimming took 8 bases from V and 4 from J; bases not matched to a gene: 6. For the CDR3, the DNA is TGTGCCATCGCAGCTAGCGGGAGCTCAGATACGCAGTATTTT. It is translated as CAIAASGSSDTQYF.